The 27 T cell receptor beta chains below come from one sample, sequenced in a study of OX40 agonist ivuxolimab in advanced cancers. Method: immunoSEQ multiplex PCR; TCRdb's copy keeps in-frame clones and lacks some. The profile shows 80,000 to 85,000 clones, 85% to 90% of them singletons. The material sequenced was CD4+ or CD8+ T cells sorted from blood, taken in a trial of the OX40 agonist ivuxolimab. The origin of the receptors is an adult with an advanced solid tumor such as melanoma, head and neck, liver or kidney cancer.

The rearrangement uses TRBV14 and TRBJ1-4; possible D gene TRBD1, 5 bases. V lost 0 bases, J lost 7 bases, and 15 bases lay in between. The CDR3 runs to 16 residues. Germline V gives CDR1 SGHDN, CDR2 FVKESK. The CDR3 region has the DNA TGTGCCAGCAGCCAAGATCGATGGGGGTGCGGTGAAAAACTGTTTTTT. This encodes CASSQDRWGCGEKLFF.

In this sample, this clone turned up once. The rearrangement links TRBV7-3 to TRBJ2-2; no clear D. Per the germline V gene, CDR1 is SGHTA and CDR2 is FQGTGA. The CDR3 has 12 residues. V lost 3 bases to trimming and J lost 4 bases, with 3 bases between them. CDR3 sequence (DNA): TGTGCCAGCAGCTTCGGCACCGGGGAGCTGTTTTTT. Its protein product is CASSFGTGELFF.

This clone was seen only once. The CDR3 DNA sequence: TGTGCCAGCAGCGGTACAGGCACAGATACGCAGTATTTT. It encodes CASSGTGTDTQYF. The chain carries TRBV25-1 and TRBJ2-3; D unresolved. Germline CDR1 reads MGHDK; CDR2 reads SYGVNS. The ends were cut back, 6 bases at V and 1 base at J, with 8 bases in the middle. The CDR3 spans 13 residues.

The chain uses TRBV19 and TRBJ2-4, with no clear D. There are 15 residues in the CDR3. V was shortened by 1 base and J by 0 bases, with 7 bases between the two germline ends. Germline lookup yields CDR1 LNHDA and CDR2 SQIVND (reference sequence). The CDR3 spells CASSIGRLAKNIQYF. In nucleotides, the CDR3 is TGTGCCAGTAGTATAGGGCGGCTAGCCAAAAACATTCAGTACTTC.

The chain is built from TRBV28 and TRBJ1-5, with D possibly matching TRBD1 (5 bases). Germline V gene data show CDR1 as MDHEN and CDR2 as SYDVKM. This CDR3 spans 15 amino acids. Trimming took 5 bases from V and 3 from J, leaving 14 bases between them. The CDR3 DNA reads as TGTGCCAGCAGTGGGGGAGGAGGCCTCAATCAGCCCCAGCATTTT. As protein: CASSGGGGLNQPQHF.

This chain connects TRBV5-6 to TRBJ2-3; 9 bases agree with TRBD1. CDR3 length: 16 amino acids. Germline-derived CDR1 and CDR2 are SGHDT and YYEEEE. V trimming: 4 bases; J trimming: 0 bases; junction bases outside the gene matches: 6. The DNA for the CDR3 is TGTGCCAGCAGCATTAGGACAGGGGCTAGCACAGATACGCAGTATTTT. Translated: CASSIRTGASTDTQYF.

This chain links TRBV6-5 with TRBJ1-5; 8 nucleotides agree with TRBD1. This CDR3 spans 15 amino acids. V lost 5 bases, J lost 2 bases, and 5 bases stayed unmatched. Germline V gives CDR1 MNHEY, CDR2 SVGAGI. CDR3 sequence reads: CASSRTGLGNQPQHF. For the CDR3, the DNA is TGTGCCAGCAGTAGGACAGGGTTGGGCAATCAGCCCCAGCATTTT.

V gene TRBV19 combines with J gene TRBJ2-2; D is possibly TRBD1 or TRBD2 (5 bases each). This CDR3 contains 17 residues. Germline V lookup: CDR1 LNHDA, CDR2 SQIVND (reference sequence). Trimming shortened V by 0 bases and J by 0 bases, and 11 bases separated the two germline ends. The CDR3 DNA is TGTGCCAGTAGTATAGATCCGGGACCCACGAACACCGGGGAGCTGTTTTTT. Protein product: CASSIDPGPTNTGELFF.

The V and J genes are TRBV7-9 and TRBJ1-5; D gene ambiguous. Deletions cut 4 bases from V and 2 bases from J, with 9 bases between. This CDR3 is built from 14 residues. Germline V lookup: CDR1 SEHNR, CDR2 FQNEAQ (reference sequence). The CDR3 here is CASSYKGGNQPQHF. The CDR3 nucleotides are TGTGCCAGCAGCTACAAAGGAGGCAATCAGCCCCAGCATTTT. Filled out from reference TRBV7-9 and TRBJ1-5, the complete variable domain reads DTGVSQNPRHKITKRGQNVTFRCDPISEHNRLYWYRQTLGQGPEFLTYFQNEAQLEKSRLLSDRFSAERPKGSFSTLEIQRTEQGDSAMYLCASSYKGGNQPQHFGDGTRLSIL.

V is TRBV7-9 and J is TRBJ1-5; D not resolved. This CDR3 is 12 amino acids long. Looked up from germline, CDR1 is SEHNR and CDR2 is FQNEAQ (reference sequence). V lost 6 bases and J 4 bases, leaving 7 bases between the germline ends. DNA for the CDR3: TGTGCCAGCAGTTGGGATAATCAGCCCCAGCATTTT. Its protein product is CASSWDNQPQHF.

J is TRBJ2-1 and V is TRBV11-2; TRBD2 matches at 13 bases. This CDR3 is 16 amino acids long. The trim removed 5 bases at V and 8 bases at J, leaving 9 bases unmatched. Germline V gives CDR1 SGHAT, CDR2 FQNNGV. CDR3 in amino acids: CASSHRGTSGTDEQFF. CDR3 bases: TGTGCCAGCAGCCACCGGGGGACTAGCGGGACCGATGAGCAGTTCTTC. The full variable domain, rest sourced from reference TRBV11-2 and TRBJ2-1, is EAGVAQSPRYKIIEKRQSVAFWCNPISGHATLYWYQQILGQGPKLLIQFQNNGVVDDSQLPKDRFSAERLKGVDSTLKIQPAKLEDSAVYLCASSHRGTSGTDEQFFGPGTRLTVL.

This clone turned up a few times. The rearrangement links TRBV29-1 to TRBJ1-1; D uncertain. This CDR3 has 13 residues. V lost 4 bases, J lost 4 bases, and 13 bases lay in between. The germline CDR1 and CDR2 sequences are SQVTM and ANQGSEA. Here the CDR3 DNA reads TGCAGCGTTGGTTTGTTCGGCCCCACTGAAGCTTTCTTT. Its protein is CSVGLFGPTEAFF.

The genes are TRBV7-9 and TRBJ2-3; D remains unclear. The V and J ends lost 2 bases and 9 bases respectively, with 6 bases between them. The CDR3 has 11 residues. The germline V gene encodes CDR1 SEHNR and CDR2 FQNEAQ (reference sequence). CDR3 residues: CASSLHPTQYF. Here the CDR3 DNA reads TGTGCCAGCAGCTTACATCCAACGCAGTATTTT.

This clone came up a few times. The chain uses TRBV7-2 and TRBJ2-2; possibly TRBD2 for D (7 bases). Trimming cost V 4 bases and J 6 bases, with 15 bases left between them. Germline CDR1 reads SGHTA; CDR2 reads FQGNSA. The CDR3 contains 15 residues. This CDR3 is CASSSSRGGAGELFF. The CDR3 nucleotides read TGTGCCAGCAGCTCGTCACGAGGGGGGGCCGGGGAGCTGTTTTTT. The variable domain in full, completed from reference TRBV7-2 and TRBJ2-2, reads GAGVSQSPSNKVTEKGKDVELRCDPISGHTALYWYRQSLGQGLEFLIYFQGNSAPDKSGLPSDRFSAERTGGSVSTLTIQRTQQEDSAVYLCASSSSRGGAGELFFGEGSRLTVL.

The gene calls are TRBV19 and TRBJ2-5; 8 positions match TRBD1. Trimming removed 8 bases from V and 4 bases from J; junction bases left unmatched: 9. The CDR3 is 14 residues long. Germline-derived CDR1 and CDR2 are LNHDA and SQIVND (reference sequence). The CDR3 DNA reads TGTGCCAGTGGGACCACAGGGGGTGGAGAGACCCAGTACTTC. This gives the protein CASGTTGGGETQYF.

CDR3 in DNA: TGCAGCGTTGTCGTGTACAGGGAGATAAACACTGAAGCTTTCTTT. Protein: CSVVVYREINTEAFF. The chain employs TRBV29-1 and TRBJ1-1, with D possibly TRBD1 on 6 matching bases. The CDR3 runs to 15 residues. Trimming stripped 4 bases from V and 2 bases from J, with 17 bases between. CDR1 and CDR2 (germline): SQVTM, ANQGSEA.

As DNA, the CDR3 is TGCGCCAGCAGCCAAGCCGGACAGGTCTATGGCTACACCTTC. This gives the protein CASSQAGQVYGYTF. The chain links TRBV4-3 to TRBJ1-2; 7 bases fit TRBD1. Germline CDR1 is LGHNA and CDR2 is YSLEER. V was pared by 1 base and J by 4 bases, with 3 bases of the junction left unmatched. The CDR3 is 14 residues long.

The rearrangement uses TRBV6-1 and TRBJ2-5; 9 bases match TRBD2. Germline V lookup: CDR1 MNHNS, CDR2 SASEGT. The CDR3 is made up of 16 amino acids. The V segment lost 1 base and the J segment 4 bases; nucleotides outside the gene matches: 7. CDR3 sequence (DNA): TGTGCCAGCAGTGAAGACGTGCGGGGGGGCATAGAGACCCAGTACTTC. Encoded protein: CASSEDVRGGIETQYF.

This chain connects TRBV30 to TRBJ1-1, with D tentatively TRBD1 (6 bases). V lost 4 bases and J 4 bases, leaving 10 bases between the germline ends. The CDR3 loop spans 12 amino acids. Looked up from germline, CDR1 is GTSNPN and CDR2 is SVGIG (reference sequence). The CDR3 region has the DNA TGTGCCTGGACGGGGGCGCGCACTGAAGCTTTCTTT. This sequence encodes CAWTGARTEAFF. The whole variable domain, remainder taken from reference TRBV30 and TRBJ1-1, is SQTIHQWPATLVQPVGSPLSLECTVEGTSNPNLYWYRQAAGRGLQLLFYSVGIGQISSEVPQNLSASRPQDRQFILSSKKLLLSDSGFYLCAWTGARTEAFFGQGTRLTVV.

This chain joins TRBV5-1 and TRBJ2-1; 10 bases align to TRBD1. CDR1 is SGHRS and CDR2 is YFSETQ in the germline V gene. The V gene end was trimmed by 3 bases and the J gene end by 6 bases; junction bases not matched to a gene: 9. The CDR3 runs 16 residues. The CDR3 loop reads CASSSSPGTGANEQFF. CDR3 bases: TGCGCCAGCAGCTCTTCTCCCGGGACAGGGGCCAATGAGCAGTTCTTC.

The chain links TRBV27 to TRBJ2-1; no reliable D call. Trimming stripped 7 bases from V and 8 bases from J, with 15 bases between. This CDR3 contains 13 residues. CDR1 and CDR2 from the germline V gene are MNHEY and SMNVEV (reference sequence). The CDR3 loop is CASTRMGFDEQFF. The CDR3 DNA reads as TGTGCCAGCACCCGAATGGGGTTCGATGAGCAGTTCTTC.

The chain's CDR3 is CASSRQGTETQYF. The CDR3 DNA reads as TGCGCCAGCAGCCGACAGGGAACAGAGACCCAGTACTTC. The chain couples TRBV5-1 to TRBJ2-5; 7 positions match TRBD1. The junction had 4 bases not matched to a gene; V was cut back by 4 bases and J by 4 bases. The CDR3 loop spans 13 amino acids. CDR1 is SGHRS and CDR2 is YFSETQ in the germline V gene.

V and J are TRBV19 and TRBJ2-3; unclear D gene. The V gene's germline CDR1 is LNHDA and CDR2 SQIVND (reference sequence). The CDR3 has 13 residues. Deletions cut 4 bases from V and 4 bases from J, with 9 bases between. CDR3 residues: CASSKPQSDTQYF. As DNA, the CDR3 is TGTGCCAGTAGTAAGCCACAATCAGATACGCAGTATTTT.

On this clone: The same CDR3 also results from other DNA sequences found in this sample. This chain links TRBV5-1 with TRBJ1-6, with TRBD1 matching 8 bases. The V gene's germline CDR1 is SGHRS and CDR2 YFSETQ. The CDR3 loop spans 15 amino acids. Trimming removed 0 bases from V and 7 bases from J; junction bases left unmatched: 3. CDR3 amino acids: CASSLADRGNSPLHF. The DNA for the CDR3 is TGCGCCAGCAGCTTGGCAGACAGGGGAAATTCACCCCTCCACTTT.

The chain carries TRBV2 and TRBJ2-7; 7 bases are shared with TRBD2. Germline V CDR1 and CDR2: SNHLY, FYNNEI. The CDR3 contains 17 residues. The J segment lost 7 bases and the V segment lost 2 bases, leaving 17 bases of the junction unmatched. For the CDR3, the DNA is TGTGCCAGCAGTGAAAGGGCCAGCGGGGCGTTTTTGGTGGAGCAGTACTTC. It codes for CASSERASGAFLVEQYF.

The rearrangement links TRBV19 to TRBJ1-4, with 7 bases matching TRBD1. CDR3 size: 15 residues. The ends lost 4 bases at V and 4 bases at J; junction bases unmatched: 6. Per germline, CDR1 LNHDA and CDR2 SQIVND (reference sequence). In nucleotides, the CDR3 is TGTGCCAGTAGTAAAATGACAGGGCTTAATGAAAAACTGTTTTTT. Translated, it gives CASSKMTGLNEKLFF.

The J gene is TRBJ2-7, the V gene TRBV14; 7 bases map to TRBD1. Germline V gene sequence: CDR1 SGHDN, CDR2 FVKESK. Unmatched junction bases numbered 1, after V lost 4 bases and J lost 4 bases. CDR3 length: 12 residues. The CDR3 coding sequence is TGTGCCAGCAGCCCACAGGGGTACGAGCAGTACTTC. Its translation is CASSPQGYEQYF. Based on the CDR3 plus reference TRBV14 and TRBJ2-7, the full variable domain is EAGVTQFPSHSVIEKGQTVTLRCDPISGHDNLYWYRRVMGKEIKFLLHFVKESKQDESGMPNNRFLAERTGGTYSTLKVQPAELEDSGVYFCASSPQGYEQYFGPGTRLTVT.